Following are 21 T cell receptor beta chains from one sample sequenced in a study of T-cell reconstitution after alpha-beta-depleted transplantation in children. Library preparation (for TCRbeta) was performed with unique molecular identifiers. TCRdb ran MiXCR on the PCR reads and lists one entry per CDR3 protein. The data contain some 460,000 distinct CDR3 sequences, 16% of them singletons. Sample: PBMCs, mostly from graft donor cells, taken 360 days after TCRalphabeta/CD19-depleted stem cell transplant. These receptors were obtained from a boy less than two years old who had a stem cell transplant for Wiskott-Aldrich syndrome, so the T cells may come from the graft donor.

V usage is TRBV7-7 and J usage is TRBJ2-5; D is ambiguous. CDR1 SSHAT and CDR2 FNYEAQ come from the germline V gene (reference sequence). This CDR3 contains 13 residues. The V gene lost 3 bases and the J gene lost 2 bases, with 7 bases spanning the gap. The CDR3 bases are TGTGCCAGCAGCTTCTGGGGTCAAGAGACCCAGTACTTC. This sequence encodes CASSFWGQETQYF.

The V gene is TRBV5-1, the J gene TRBJ2-2; D remains ambiguous. The CDR3 has 15 amino acids. The V gene lost 0 bases and the J gene lost 2 bases, with 8 bases spanning the gap. Germline V gene sequence: CDR1 SGHRS, CDR2 YFSETQ. The CDR3 bases are TGCGCCAGCAGCTTGGTGATGAGAAACACCGGGGAGCTGTTTTTT. Translated, it gives CASSLVMRNTGELFF. Full variable domain (remainder filled in from reference TRBV5-1 and TRBJ2-2): KAGVTQTPRYLIKTRGQQVTLSCSPISGHRSVSWYQQTPGQGLQFLFEYFSETQRNKGNFPGRFSGRQFSNSRSEMNVSTLELGDSALYLCASSLVMRNTGELFFGEGSRLTVL.

This clonotype was picked up a small number of times. The gene calls are TRBV28 and TRBJ1-1, with a weak D call TRBD1 (6 bases). The V and J ends lost 3 bases and 1 base respectively, with 18 bases between them. The germline gives CDR1 MDHEN, CDR2 SYDVKM. The CDR3 consists of 17 residues. CDR3 nucleotides: TGTGCCAGCAGTTTGTACTCTCTCTGGACAGAGAACACTGAAGCTTTCTTT. It codes for CASSLYSLWTENTEAFF.

The chain combines TRBV7-2 with TRBJ2-5; 7 nucleotides match TRBD1. Germline V gene sequence: CDR1 SGHTA, CDR2 FQGNSA. CDR3 length equals 14 residues. Trimming cost V 2 bases and J 3 bases; bases outside gene matches: 3. The CDR3 DNA sequence: TGTGCCAGCAGCTTATTTACAGGGGAAGAGACCCAGTACTTC. Translation gives CASSLFTGEETQYF.

The genes are TRBV7-9 and TRBJ2-2; no clear D. Trimming took 8 bases from V and 6 from J, leaving 10 bases between them. Germline V gives CDR1 SEHNR, CDR2 FQNEAQ (reference sequence). This CDR3 region has 12 residues. CDR3 bases: TGTGCCAGCCAGACGCTACCCGGGGAGCTGTTTTTT. It specifies CASQTLPGELFF.

This clonotype was seen more than once but under ten times. The chain links TRBV15 to TRBJ2-3, with 9 bases that match TRBD2. The CDR3 covers 19 residues. V trimming: 3 bases; J trimming: 0 bases; junction bases outside the gene matches: 13. The germline V gene has CDR1 LNHNV and CDR2 YYDKDF (reference sequence). In DNA form, the CDR3 reads TGTGCCACCAGCAGGAACCCTCCGGGACTAGCTTCCAGCACAGATACGCAGTATTTT. Encoded protein: CATSRNPPGLASSTDTQYF.

This clonotype showed up just a few times. The chain uses TRBV6-1 and TRBJ1-1, with D possibly being TRBD1 (5 bases). Germline CDR1 is MNHNS and CDR2 is SASEGT. The CDR3 sequence is 16 residues long. Trimming pared 5 bases from V and 2 bases from J, leaving 18 bases between. In DNA form, the CDR3 reads TGTGCCAGCAGTAAGATACCGGGACGGGGAAACACTGAAGCTTTCTTT. This gives the protein CASSKIPGRGNTEAFF.

In this sample, this clonotype turned up a few times. This rearrangement joins TRBV7-2 to TRBJ1-5, with D possibly TRBD1 on 6 matching bases. Trimming removed 4 bases at V and 6 bases at J, with 13 bases between. The CDR3 is 14 residues long. Germline CDR1 is SGHTA and CDR2 is FQGNSA. Here the CDR3 DNA reads TGTGCCAGCAGCTACAGGGAAGGCGGTCAGCCCCAGCATTTT. This translates into CASSYREGGQPQHF.

This rearrangement joins TRBV5-1 to TRBJ2-7; tentative D call: TRBD1 (6 bases). Trimming removed 2 bases from V and 0 bases from J, with 12 bases in between. The germline V gene encodes CDR1 SGHRS and CDR2 YFSETQ. There are 15 residues in the CDR3. CDR3 loop: CASSLKQGDSYEQYF. CDR3 nucleotide sequence: TGCGCCAGCAGCTTAAAACAGGGCGACTCCTACGAGCAGTACTTC.

The rearrangement joins TRBV4-3 to TRBJ1-1; D not resolved. The CDR3 is made up of 14 amino acids. V was cut by 1 base and J by 0 bases, with 6 bases left in between. CDR1 and CDR2 (germline): LGHNA, YSLEER. The DNA of the CDR3 is TGCGCCAGCAGCCAAGTAGGTATGAACACTGAAGCTTTCTTT. It codes for CASSQVGMNTEAFF.

The genes are TRBV29-1 and TRBJ2-2; D is perhaps TRBD2 (6 bases). The CDR3 contains 12 residues. Trimming shortened V by 1 base and J by 7 bases, and 7 bases separated the two germline ends. CDR1 is SQVTM, CDR2 ANQGSEA, per germline. CDR3 nucleotide sequence: TGCAGCGTTGAAGGACTAGTCGGGGAGCTGTTTTTT. It translates to CSVEGLVGELFF.

The chain carries TRBV5-1 and TRBJ2-3; 8 nucleotides agree with TRBD1. Germline loops: CDR1 SGHRS, CDR2 YFSETQ. This CDR3 contains 15 residues. The V segment lost 7 bases and the J segment 0 bases; nucleotides outside the gene matches: 7. The CDR3 DNA follows: TGCGCCAGCCGAACCAGGGGGCCTAGCACAGATACGCAGTATTTT. Translating gives CASRTRGPSTDTQYF.

The J gene is TRBJ2-7, the V gene TRBV29-1; D is unresolved. CDR1 is SQVTM and CDR2 is ANQGSEA in the germline V gene. The CDR3 spans 11 residues. Trimming removed 7 bases from V and 0 bases from J, with 7 bases in between. For the CDR3, the DNA is TGCAGCGGAACGGGCTCCTACGAGCAGTACTTC. Translation: CSGTGSYEQYF.

This clonotype was seen a handful of times. The CDR3 DNA is TGCGCCAGCAGCTTGGATTCAGGGACAGCCTTCATGAACACTGAAGCTTTCTTT. This encodes CASSLDSGTAFMNTEAFF. The chain uses TRBV5-1 and TRBJ1-1; 7 nucleotides align to TRBD1. This CDR3 comprises 18 residues. Per germline, CDR1 SGHRS and CDR2 YFSETQ. J gave up 0 bases and V 0 bases, and 11 bases lay outside the gene matches.

The gene calls are TRBV7-9 and TRBJ2-1, with TRBD1 as a possible D gene (5 bases). Germline V lookup: CDR1 SEHNR, CDR2 FQNEAQ (reference sequence). The V and J ends lost 3 bases and 0 bases respectively, with 15 bases between them. The CDR3 loop spans 17 amino acids. In nucleotides, the CDR3 is TGTGCCAGCAGCTTCCGCTTAGACAGAAGCTCCTACAATGAGCAGTTCTTC. It encodes CASSFRLDRSSYNEQFF.

This clonotype was observed a handful of times. The rearrangement joins TRBV2 to TRBJ2-3; the D is unclear. Germline loops: CDR1 SNHLY, CDR2 FYNNEI. This CDR3 is built from 14 residues. V lost 4 bases, J lost 4 bases, and 12 bases lay in between. CDR3 coding DNA: TGTGCCAGCAGTGTCCCGTCACGAGCAGATACGCAGTATTTT. It specifies CASSVPSRADTQYF. The entire variable domain, with the rest obtained from reference TRBV2 and TRBJ2-3, is as follows: EPEVTQTPSHQVTQMGQEVILRCVPISNHLYFYWYRQILGQKVEFLVSFYNNEISEKSEIFDDQFSVERPDGSNFTLKIRSTKLEDSAMYFCASSVPSRADTQYFGPGTRLTVL.

At least ten counts were recorded for this clonotype. The genes are TRBV28 and TRBJ2-1; no definite D call. CDR1 is MDHEN and CDR2 is SYDVKM in the germline V gene. V was trimmed by 0 bases and J by 7 bases, leaving 10 bases between them. The CDR3 has 14 amino acids. This CDR3 reads CASSLWSLGNEQFF. The CDR3 DNA is TGTGCCAGCAGTTTATGGTCCCTGGGGAATGAGCAGTTCTTC.

The chain uses TRBV20-1 and TRBJ1-2, with D possibly being TRBD1 (5 bases). This CDR3 comprises 16 residues. Trimming shortened V by 2 bases and J by 2 bases, and 18 bases separated the two germline ends. Per the germline V gene, CDR1 is DFQATT and CDR2 is SNEGSKA (reference sequence). CDR3 DNA: TGCAGTGCTAGATTCGGGGGAACCCCCAGGAACTATGGCTACACCTTC. Its protein is CSARFGGTPRNYGYTF.

This clonotype was recorded a few times. This chain joins TRBV20-1 and TRBJ1-6; D is uncertain. The germline V gene encodes CDR1 DFQATT and CDR2 SNEGSKA (reference sequence). The CDR3 spans 14 residues. V lost 1 base to trimming and J lost 9 bases, with 13 bases between them. Here the CDR3 reads CSARAAGLLSPLHF. CDR3 nucleotide sequence: TGCAGTGCTAGAGCCGCAGGACTCCTTTCACCCCTCCACTTT.

V gene TRBV11-3 combines with J gene TRBJ2-1; D remains ambiguous. The CDR3 is 14 residues long. V lost 5 bases to trimming and J lost 4 bases, with 12 bases between them. Germline assignment: CDR1 SGHNT and CDR2 YENEEA. The CDR3 protein is CASSLPSLYNEQFF. CDR3 sequence (DNA): TGTGCCAGCAGCCTCCCCTCATTGTACAATGAGCAGTTCTTC.

The rearrangement uses TRBV2 and TRBJ2-1, with no clear D. V was pared by 11 bases and J by 0 bases, with 26 bases between. The CDR3 has 18 amino acids. CDR1 and CDR2 from the germline V gene are SNHLY and FYNNEI. The DNA for the CDR3 is TGTGCCTTCAGTTTTTCTGGGCTAACCCTTAGCTCCTACAATGAGCAGTTCTTC. This translates into CAFSFSGLTLSSYNEQFF.